These T cell receptor beta chains were read from a single sample in a study of blood T cell repertoires in COVID-19. Data came from immunoSEQ multiplex PCR; TCRdb stores just in-frame clones and leaves some out. The repertoire holds under 130,000 clones, with approximately 84% as singletons. Specimen: peripheral blood. The receptor set was obtained from a human donor in a cohort sampled during active COVID-19. CDR3s include the opening cysteine and the closing phenylalanine or tryptophan. Fields, in order: clone size, D gene, V gene, J gene, CDR3 protein, CDR3 DNA. A D gene is named only where the DNA matches it firmly. Expanded clones get a size class; other rows say once, few or many, or leave the size out.

-	TRBD2	TRBV6-1	TRBJ2-1	CASSEALRSSGSSLEQFF	TGTGCCAGCAGTGAAGCGCTTAGATCTAGCGGGAGTTCTCTCGAGCAGTTCTTC
-	TRBD2	TRBV19	TRBJ2-2	CATTHGGGRITGELFF	TGTGCCACCACACACGGGGGGGGGCGCATCACCGGGGAGCTGTTTTTT
-	TRBD2	TRBV7-8	TRBJ2-1	CASSLKVGLAGDNEQFF	TGTGCCAGCAGCTTGAAGGTCGGGCTAGCGGGAGACAATGAGCAGTTCTTC
-	TRBD1	TRBV28	TRBJ2-3	CASSIPGQGSDTQYF	TGTGCCAGCAGTATACCGGGACAGGGGTCAGATACGCAGTATTTT
once	TRBD2	TRBV19	TRBJ2-3	CASTARRTSGSQGTDTQYF	TGTGCCAGTACCGCCCGGAGGACTAGCGGGAGCCAGGGCACAGATACGCAGTATTTT
-	TRBD2	TRBV7-8	TRBJ2-1	CASSNRPPRGGNEQFF	TGTGCCAGCAGCAATAGACCCCCGCGGGGGGGCAATGAGCAGTTCTTC
-	TRBD2	TRBV11-2	TRBJ2-7	CASSISGGYEQYF	TGTGCCAGCAGCATAAGCGGGGGTTACGAGCAGTACTTC
-	TRBD1	TRBV6-5	TRBJ2-2	CASSYGTGIGELFF	TGTGCCAGCAGTTACGGGACAGGGATCGGGGAGCTGTTTTTT
few	TRBD1	TRBV28	TRBJ1-5	CASSPQGDGNQPQHF	TGTGCCAGCAGTCCCCAGGGGGATGGCAATCAGCCCCAGCATTTT
-	TRBD1	TRBV6-5	TRBJ1-4	CASTDRGLNEKLFF	TGTGCCAGCACCGACAGGGGACTTAATGAAAAACTGTTTTTT
few	TRBD2	TRBV7-3	TRBJ2-5	CASSVRGGPPETQYF	TGTGCCAGCAGCGTTCGCGGGGGGCCCCCAGAGACCCAGTACTTC
-	TRBD2	TRBV7-2	TRBJ2-1	CASSLEGTSGNNEQFF	TGTGCCAGCAGCTTAGAGGGGACTAGCGGGAACAATGAGCAGTTCTTC
few	TRBD1	TRBV9	TRBJ1-5	CASSPTGARNQPQHF	TGTGCCAGCAGCCCGACAGGGGCCCGGAATCAGCCCCAGCATTTT
-	-	TRBV4-1	TRBJ1-4	CASSQVWATEKLFF	TGCGCCAGCAGCCAAGTATGGGCCACGGAAAAACTGTTTTTT
-	TRBD1	TRBV5-1	TRBJ1-3	CASSMGTGGGNTIYF	TGCGCCAGCAGCATGGGGACAGGGGGCGGAAACACCATATATTTT
-	TRBD2	TRBV11-2	TRBJ2-3	CASSFASGYADTQYF	TGTGCCAGCAGCTTCGCTAGCGGTTACGCAGATACGCAGTATTTT
-	TRBD1	TRBV5-8	TRBJ2-7	CASSFGTGGNEQYF	TGTGCCAGCAGCTTCGGGACAGGGGGCAACGAGCAGTACTTC
-	TRBD1	TRBV10-1	TRBJ2-1	CASSLEPGTGSRNEQFF	TGCGCCAGCAGTCTAGAGCCCGGGACAGGGAGTAGAAATGAGCAGTTCTTC
once	TRBD2	TRBV5-1	TRBJ2-7	CASSLAPSGAYEQYF	TGCGCCAGCAGCTTGGCACCTAGCGGGGCCTACGAGCAGTACTTC
-	TRBD1	TRBV5-1	TRBJ2-1	CASSSGQGVSNEQFF	TGCGCCAGCAGCTCGGGACAGGGGGTCTCCAATGAGCAGTTCTTC
-	-	TRBV29-1	TRBJ1-1	CSARTAGSEAFF	TGCAGCGCACGGACAGCGGGGTCTGAAGCTTTCTTT
-	-	TRBV30	TRBJ1-2	CAWSPTTVNYGYTF	TGTGCCTGGAGTCCTACGACAGTCAACTATGGCTACACCTTC
-	-	TRBV2	TRBJ2-7	CASSAFRDNPHEQYF	TGTGCCAGCAGCGCATTCCGGGACAACCCCCACGAGCAGTACTTC
-	-	TRBV2	TRBJ2-3	CASGGTDTQYF	TGTGCCAGCGGAGGCACAGATACGCAGTATTTT